A single sample is the source of the 29 T cell receptor beta chains below, sequenced in a study of blood T cell repertoires in COVID-19. Assay: immunoSEQ multiplex PCR; the TCRdb copy retains only in-frame clones and omits some. The sample gives tens of thousands of clones, under 80% of which show up once; about 5.3% is in the top ten. Input material: peripheral blood. The receptors shown here come from a human donor in a cohort sampled during active COVID-19.

The CDR3 region is CAIRDSGQSNTEAFF. DNA of the CDR3: TGTGCCATCAGGGATTCGGGACAATCGAACACTGAAGCTTTCTTT. The V gene is TRBV10-3, the J gene TRBJ1-1, with D perhaps matching TRBD1 (6 bases). Germline CDR1 reads ENHRY; CDR2 reads SYGVKD. V was trimmed by 6 bases and J by 1 base, leaving 15 bases between them. The CDR3 sequence is 15 residues long.

This clone was observed a few times. This chain uses TRBV7-9 with TRBJ1-6; 8 nucleotides match TRBD1. CDR3 length: 15 residues. The V gene end was trimmed by 5 bases and the J gene end by 6 bases; junction bases not matched to a gene: 6. CDR1 SEHNR and CDR2 FQNEAQ come from the germline V gene (reference sequence). In nucleotides, the CDR3 is TGTGCCAGCAGCGTCACAGGGGGAAGTAATTCACCCCTCCACTTT. Translation gives CASSVTGGSNSPLHF.

V is TRBV30 and J is TRBJ2-7; a possible D gene is TRBD2 (5 bases). Per the germline V gene, CDR1 is GTSNPN and CDR2 is SVGIG (reference sequence). V lost 2 bases, J lost 2 bases, and 10 bases lay in between. The CDR3 runs 13 residues. CDR3 DNA sequence: TGTGCCTGGAGTAGTGGCGGGCCCTACGAGCAGTACTTC. Translating gives CAWSSGGPYEQYF.

This clone showed up just once. This chain joins TRBV6-2 or TRBV6-3 and TRBJ2-7; 8 bases map to TRBD1. This CDR3 contains 14 residues. The germline gives CDR1 MNHEY, CDR2 SVGEGT. Germline trimming cut 5 bases from V and 6 bases from J; bases unmatched to any gene: 9. In DNA, the CDR3 is TGTGCCAGCAGTACTCCCAGGGGGCGGTTCGAGCAGTACTTC. It encodes CASSTPRGRFEQYF.

The V and J genes are TRBV7-2 and TRBJ2-7; 9 bases agree with TRBD2. Per the germline V gene, CDR1 is SGHTA and CDR2 is FQGNSA. The CDR3 has 13 residues. The junction had 8 bases not matched to a gene; V was cut back by 10 bases and J by 4 bases. The CDR3 DNA reads as TGTGCCATCGGACTAGCGACGGGATACGAGCAGTACTTC. It encodes CAIGLATGYEQYF.

The chain recombines TRBV19 with TRBJ1-2; 8 nucleotides match TRBD1. In germline, CDR1 is LNHDA, CDR2 SQIVND (reference sequence). The CDR3 loop spans 17 amino acids. V dropped 4 bases and J dropped 4; count of bases not matched to a gene: 14. CDR3 nucleotides: TGTGCCAGTAGTAAATCCGGGACAGGCAACATTTTCTATGGCTACACCTTC. This codes for CASSKSGTGNIFYGYTF.

J is TRBJ1-1 and V is TRBV6-5; D is uncertain. The CDR3 extends over 15 amino acids. Germline values: CDR1 MNHEY, CDR2 SVGAGI. V was cut by 5 bases and J by 1 base, with 14 bases left in between. The CDR3, as DNA: TGTGCCAGCAGTCGCCAGGACTCCTGGAACACTGAAGCTTTCTTT. Protein sequence: CASSRQDSWNTEAFF.

The chain links TRBV4-2 to TRBJ1-2; 7 bases align to TRBD1. This CDR3 is built from 15 residues. The junction had 10 bases not matched to a gene; V was cut back by 4 bases and J by 5 bases. Per germline, CDR1 LGHNA and CDR2 YNFKEQ. The CDR3 DNA is TGTGCCAGCAGCCCACAGACAGGGACGTTATATGGCTACACCTTC. Amino acids: CASSPQTGTLYGYTF.

V gene TRBV5-1 combines with J gene TRBJ2-7, with D perhaps TRBD1 (5 bases). Trimming shortened V by 4 bases and J by 0 bases, and 17 bases separated the two germline ends. Germline CDR1 SGHRS, CDR2 YFSETQ. The CDR3 consists of 16 residues. The CDR3: CASSLRQPELSYEQYF. For the CDR3, the DNA is TGCGCCAGCAGCCTAAGACAGCCCGAGCTCTCCTACGAGCAGTACTTC.

The J gene is TRBJ1-2, the V gene TRBV30, with 8 bases aligning to TRBD1. The CDR3 is 12 amino acids. Germline values: CDR1 GTSNPN, CDR2 SVGIG (reference sequence). V trimming: 4 bases; J trimming: 7 bases; junction bases outside the gene matches: 5. CDR3 sequence (DNA): TGTGCCTGGACGCGGCAGGGGGCTGGCTACACCTTC. Translated: CAWTRQGAGYTF.

The V and J genes are TRBV3-1 (or the pseudogene TRBV3-2) and TRBJ2-1, with D perhaps TRBD2 (5 bases). CDR1 and CDR2 (germline): LGHDT, YNNKEL (reference sequence). The CDR3 sequence is 15 residues long. The ends were cut back, 4 bases at V and 0 bases at J, with 10 bases in the middle. CDR3 protein: CASSRSASSYNEQFF. CDR3 sequence (DNA): TGTGCCAGCAGCCGTAGCGCAAGCTCCTACAATGAGCAGTTCTTC.

The rearrangement joins TRBV11-2 to TRBJ2-1, with D maybe TRBD2 (7 bases). The germline V and J ends were trimmed by 8 bases and 7 bases, with 21 bases remaining between them. Germline V gene data show CDR1 as SGHAT and CDR2 as FQNNGV. The CDR3 loop spans 15 amino acids. The CDR3 spells CASGLGGASRNEQFF. Here the CDR3 DNA reads TGTGCCAGCGGACTTGGGGGGGCATCGAGGAATGAGCAGTTCTTC.

J is TRBJ1-2 and V is TRBV2; D is possibly TRBD1 (5 bases). This CDR3 spans 11 amino acids. The germline V gene encodes CDR1 SNHLY and CDR2 FYNNEI. Trimming left V 7 bases short and J 7 bases short, with 10 bases between. The CDR3 region has the DNA TGTGCCAGCAACAGGCTTGCTGGCTACACCTTC. This sequence encodes CASNRLAGYTF. Full variable domain (outside the CDR3, taken from reference TRBV2 and TRBJ1-2): EPEVTQTPSHQVTQMGQEVILRCVPISNHLYFYWYRQILGQKVEFLVSFYNNEISEKSEIFDDQFSVERPDGSNFTLKIRSTKLEDSAMYFCASNRLAGYTFGSGTRLTVV.

V usage is TRBV5-6 and J usage is TRBJ1-3; D is unclear. This CDR3 region has 14 residues. Trimming pared 4 bases from V and 0 bases from J, leaving 8 bases between. CDR1 is SGHDT, CDR2 YYEEEE, per germline. In DNA form, the CDR3 reads TGTGCCAGCAGCCTAGGTAGCTCTGGAAACACCATATATTTT. Protein product: CASSLGSSGNTIYF.

The genes are TRBV6-2 or TRBV6-3 and TRBJ2-1, with D maybe TRBD1 (6 bases). The CDR3 length is 14 residues. The V and J ends lost 6 bases and 3 bases respectively, with 12 bases between them. The germline gives CDR1 MNHEY, CDR2 SVGEGT. CDR3 DNA: TGTGCCAGCAGCATCGTACAGGGCTACAATGAGCAGTTCTTC. Residues: CASSIVQGYNEQFF.

There are a few counts of this clone. The chain carries TRBV28 and TRBJ2-6; possibly TRBD1 for D (6 bases). The CDR3 contains 13 residues. The V gene's germline CDR1 is MDHEN and CDR2 SYDVKM. Deletions cut 9 bases from V and 2 bases from J, with 8 bases between. The DNA for the CDR3 is TGTGCCAGTAGACAGGCTGGGGCCAACGTCCTGACTTTC. It yields the protein CASRQAGANVLTF. The complete variable domain, with remaining parts taken from reference TRBV28 and TRBJ2-6, reads DVKVTQSSRYLVKRTGEKVFLECVQDMDHENMFWYRQDPGLGLRLIYFSYDVKMKEKGDIPEGYSVSREKKERFSLILESASTNQTSMYLCASRQAGANVLTFGAGSRLTVL.

The chain joins TRBV11-1 to TRBJ2-3; TRBD2 matches 11 bases. This CDR3 is built from 16 residues. CDR1 and CDR2 from the germline V gene are SGHAT and FQDESV (reference sequence). Trimming removed 5 bases from V and 3 bases from J; junction bases left unmatched: 7. The CDR3, as DNA: TGTGCCAGCAGCCACAAACTAGCGGGGGAGACAGATACGCAGTATTTT. This sequence encodes CASSHKLAGETDTQYF.

The V gene is TRBV11-2, the J gene TRBJ2-7; D may be TRBD2 (6 bases). Germline values: CDR1 SGHAT, CDR2 FQNNGV. This CDR3 contains 15 residues. Trimming stripped 5 bases from V and 5 bases from J, with 19 bases between. The DNA for the CDR3 is TGTGCCAGCAGCCCCTACGGGAGAGATGGAGACGAGCAGTACTTC. This translates into CASSPYGRDGDEQYF.

Here the CDR3 reads CASSSNLQGENTEAFF. CDR3 bases: TGTGCCAGCAGTTCAAACCTTCAGGGGGAGAACACTGAAGCTTTCTTT. The chain combines TRBV28 with TRBJ1-1, with 7 bases that match TRBD1. This CDR3 contains 16 residues. CDR1 MDHEN and CDR2 SYDVKM come from the germline V gene. The junction had 9 bases not matched to a gene; V was cut back by 4 bases and J by 1 base.

In nucleotides, the CDR3 is TGTGCCAGCAACTTGGGCGGACAGGGGGCGTGGGAGCAGTACTTC. Its translation: CASNLGGQGAWEQYF. This chain uses TRBV7-8 with TRBJ2-7, with 11 bases identical to TRBD1. The V gene's germline CDR1 is SGHVS and CDR2 FQNEAQ. Trimming cost V 7 bases and J 7 bases; bases outside gene matches: 12. The CDR3 extends over 15 amino acids.

This clone has a single count. V usage is TRBV5-4 and J usage is TRBJ1-1; TRBD1 is a possible D gene (6 bases). Per germline, CDR1 SGHNT and CDR2 YYREEE (reference sequence). CDR3 length: 15 residues. Deletions cut 4 bases from V and 4 bases from J, with 17 bases between. The chain's CDR3 is CASSPVRGAPTEAFF. DNA for the CDR3: TGTGCCAGCAGCCCCGTTCGGGGGGCGCCCACTGAAGCTTTCTTT.

The J gene is TRBJ1-1, the V gene TRBV30; no definite D call. This CDR3 has 11 amino acids. The germline CDR1 and CDR2 sequences are GTSNPN and SVGIG (reference sequence). Trimming removed 0 bases at V and 8 bases at J, with 7 bases between. CDR3 nucleotide sequence: TGTGCCTGGAGTGTACCTCGGGAAGCTTTCTTT. Its protein is CAWSVPREAFF.

This clone was detected once. The V gene is TRBV7-2, the J gene TRBJ2-7, with TRBD2 identical over 7 bases. V shed 2 bases, J shed 5 bases, and the junction held 18 bases outside the gene matches. This CDR3 has 18 residues. Germline V gene sequence: CDR1 SGHTA, CDR2 FQGNSA. The CDR3 loop reads CASSLKRGAVGGFDEQYF. The DNA for the CDR3 is TGTGCCAGCAGCTTAAAGCGGGGTGCGGTGGGGGGTTTCGACGAGCAGTACTTC.

This chain connects TRBV3-1 (or the pseudogene TRBV3-2) to TRBJ2-7; maybe TRBD2 (5 bases). In germline, CDR1 is LGHDT, CDR2 YNNKEL (reference sequence). Trimming pared 8 bases from V and 6 bases from J, leaving 17 bases between. The CDR3 is made up of 13 amino acids. The CDR3 loop reads CASGPGPRAEQYF. The CDR3 DNA reads as TGTGCCAGCGGGCCCGGGCCGCGGGCCGAGCAGTACTTC.

This rearrangement joins TRBV2 to TRBJ1-2; D gene ambiguous. Per germline, CDR1 SNHLY and CDR2 FYNNEI. Trimming stripped 4 bases from V and 1 base from J, with 7 bases between. The CDR3 is 13 residues long. CDR3 in amino acids: CASSGGSNYGYTF. The CDR3 nucleotides read TGTGCCAGCAGTGGTGGCAGTAACTATGGCTACACCTTC. Full variable domain (missing parts from reference TRBV2 and TRBJ1-2): EPEVTQTPSHQVTQMGQEVILRCVPISNHLYFYWYRQILGQKVEFLVSFYNNEISEKSEIFDDQFSVERPDGSNFTLKIRSTKLEDSAMYFCASSGGSNYGYTFGSGTRLTVV.

The chain joins TRBV28 to TRBJ2-7; 11 nucleotides line up with TRBD2. Germline assignment: CDR1 MDHEN and CDR2 SYDVKM. Trimming at V came to 5 bases and at J to 1 base, leaving 13 bases not matched to a gene. There are 18 residues in the CDR3. The CDR3, as DNA: TGTGCCAGCAGTCCTAGACTAGCGGGACGCCCCCGTTCCTACGAGCAGTACTTC. This sequence encodes CASSPRLAGRPRSYEQYF.

J is TRBJ2-7 and V is TRBV6-6, with 9 bases that match TRBD2. CDR3 length: 16 residues. With V trimmed by 5 bases and J by 0 bases, 8 bases remained unmatched. The germline gives CDR1 MNHNY, CDR2 SVGAGI (reference sequence). The DNA of the CDR3 is TGTGCCAGCAGTCATCCTTTAGCGGGGGTCTCCTACGAGCAGTACTTC. This encodes CASSHPLAGVSYEQYF.

This rearrangement joins TRBV3-1 (or the pseudogene TRBV3-2) to TRBJ1-4; a possible D gene is TRBD1 (5 bases). The CDR3 has 16 residues. Germline values: CDR1 LGHDT, CDR2 YNNKEL (reference sequence). V was cut by 1 base and J by 8 bases, with 17 bases left in between. The CDR3 region is CASSQARGLLGEKLFF. The CDR3 DNA reads TGTGCCAGCAGCCAAGCAAGGGGCCTCCTTGGGGAAAAACTGTTTTTT.

This rearrangement joins TRBV5-1 to TRBJ2-7, with TRBD1 identical over 9 bases. This CDR3 is 15 amino acids long. Germline values: CDR1 SGHRS, CDR2 YFSETQ. The V and J ends lost 4 bases and 2 bases, in that order; junction bases with no gene match: 7. The CDR3 loop reads CASSQGTGWTYEQYF. CDR3 sequence (DNA): TGCGCCAGCAGCCAGGGGACAGGGTGGACCTACGAGCAGTACTTC.